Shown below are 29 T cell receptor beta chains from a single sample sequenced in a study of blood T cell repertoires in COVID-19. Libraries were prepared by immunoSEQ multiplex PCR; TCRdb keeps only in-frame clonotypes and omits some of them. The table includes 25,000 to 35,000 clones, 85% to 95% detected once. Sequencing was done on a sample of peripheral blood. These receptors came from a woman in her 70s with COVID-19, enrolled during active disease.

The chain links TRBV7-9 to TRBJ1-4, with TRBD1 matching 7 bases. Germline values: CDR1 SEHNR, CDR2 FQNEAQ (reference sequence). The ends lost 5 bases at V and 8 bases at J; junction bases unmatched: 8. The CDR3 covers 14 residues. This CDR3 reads CASSPQGNSEKLFF. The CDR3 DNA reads TGTGCCAGCAGCCCACAGGGGAACTCGGAAAAACTGTTTTTT.

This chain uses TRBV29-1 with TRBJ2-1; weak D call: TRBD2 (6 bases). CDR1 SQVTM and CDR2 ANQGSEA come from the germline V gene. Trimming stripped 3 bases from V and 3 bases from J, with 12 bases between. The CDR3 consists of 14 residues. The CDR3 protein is CSVEFPGSYNEQFF. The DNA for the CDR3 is TGCAGCGTTGAGTTCCCCGGGAGCTACAATGAGCAGTTCTTC.

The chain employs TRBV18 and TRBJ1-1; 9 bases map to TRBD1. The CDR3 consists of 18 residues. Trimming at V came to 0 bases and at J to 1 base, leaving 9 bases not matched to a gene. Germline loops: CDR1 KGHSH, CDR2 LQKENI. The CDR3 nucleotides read TGTGCCAGCTCACCACCGACGGGACAGGGAAGTTGGAACACTGAAGCTTTCTTT. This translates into CASSPPTGQGSWNTEAFF. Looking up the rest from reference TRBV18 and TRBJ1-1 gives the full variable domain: NAGVMQNPRHLVRRRGQEARLRCSPMKGHSHVYWYRQLPEEGLKFMVYLQKENIIDESGMPKERFSAEFPKEGPSILRIQQVVRGDSAAYFCASSPPTGQGSWNTEAFFGQGTRLTVV.

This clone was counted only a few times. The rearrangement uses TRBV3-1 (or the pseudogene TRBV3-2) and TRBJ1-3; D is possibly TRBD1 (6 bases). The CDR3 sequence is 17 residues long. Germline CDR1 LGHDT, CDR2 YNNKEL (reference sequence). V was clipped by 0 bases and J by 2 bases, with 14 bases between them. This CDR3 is CASSQDYPGATGNTIYF. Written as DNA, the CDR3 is TGTGCCAGCAGCCAAGATTATCCAGGGGCGACTGGAAACACCATATATTTT.

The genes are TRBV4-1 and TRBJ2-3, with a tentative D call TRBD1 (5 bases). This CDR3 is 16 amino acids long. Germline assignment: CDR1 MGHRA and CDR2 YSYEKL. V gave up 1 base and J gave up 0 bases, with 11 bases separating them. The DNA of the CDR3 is TGCGCCAGCAGCCAAGGGTGGGGCGGAAGCACAGATACGCAGTATTTT. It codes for CASSQGWGGSTDTQYF.

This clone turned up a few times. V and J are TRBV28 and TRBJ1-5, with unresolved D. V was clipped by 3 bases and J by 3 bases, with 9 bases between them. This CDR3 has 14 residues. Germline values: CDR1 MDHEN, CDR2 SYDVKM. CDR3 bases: TGTGCCAGCAGTTTCAACGGGATCAATCAGCCCCAGCATTTT. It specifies CASSFNGINQPQHF.

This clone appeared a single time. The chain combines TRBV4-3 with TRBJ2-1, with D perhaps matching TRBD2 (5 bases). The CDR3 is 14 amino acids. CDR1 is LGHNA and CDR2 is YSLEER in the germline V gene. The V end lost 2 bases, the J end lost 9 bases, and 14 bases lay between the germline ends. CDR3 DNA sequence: TGCGCCAGCAGCCAATGGTCGAGGGATTCTGAGCAGTTCTTC. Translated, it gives CASSQWSRDSEQFF.

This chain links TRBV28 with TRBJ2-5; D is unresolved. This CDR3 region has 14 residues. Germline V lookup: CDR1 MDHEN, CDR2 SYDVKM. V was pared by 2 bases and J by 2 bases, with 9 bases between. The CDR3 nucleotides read TGTGCCAGCAGTTTAGTGGGCAGTCAAGAGACCCAGTACTTC. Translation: CASSLVGSQETQYF. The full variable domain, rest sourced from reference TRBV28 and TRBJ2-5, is DVKVTQSSRYLVKRTGEKVFLECVQDMDHENMFWYRQDPGLGLRLIYFSYDVKMKEKGDIPEGYSVSREKKERFSLILESASTNQTSMYLCASSLVGSQETQYFGPGTRLLVL.

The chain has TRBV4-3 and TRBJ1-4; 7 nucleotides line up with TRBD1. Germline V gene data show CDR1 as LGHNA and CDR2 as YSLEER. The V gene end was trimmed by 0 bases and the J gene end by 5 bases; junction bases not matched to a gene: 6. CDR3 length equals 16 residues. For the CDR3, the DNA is TGCGCCAGCAGCCAAGATTTGGAACAGGGGAATGAAAAACTGTTTTTT. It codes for CASSQDLEQGNEKLFF.

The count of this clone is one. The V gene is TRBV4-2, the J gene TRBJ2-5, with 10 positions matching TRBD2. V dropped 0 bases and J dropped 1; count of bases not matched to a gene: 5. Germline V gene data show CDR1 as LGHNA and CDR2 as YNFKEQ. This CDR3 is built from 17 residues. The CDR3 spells CASSQDLSGGFQETQYF. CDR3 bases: TGTGCCAGCAGCCAAGATCTTAGCGGGGGGTTCCAAGAGACCCAGTACTTC.

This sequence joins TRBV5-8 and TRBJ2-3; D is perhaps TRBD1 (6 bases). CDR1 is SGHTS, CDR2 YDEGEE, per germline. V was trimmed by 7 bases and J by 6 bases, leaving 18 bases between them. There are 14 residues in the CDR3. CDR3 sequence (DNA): TGTGCCAGCCCCGGGGACATACTCAGGGATACGCAGTATTTT. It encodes CASPGDILRDTQYF.

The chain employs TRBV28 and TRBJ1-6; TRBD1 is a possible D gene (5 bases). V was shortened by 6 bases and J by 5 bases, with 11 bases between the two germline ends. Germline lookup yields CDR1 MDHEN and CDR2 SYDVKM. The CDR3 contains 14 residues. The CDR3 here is CASREQGNNSPLHF. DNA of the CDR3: TGTGCCAGCAGGGAGCAGGGAAATAATTCACCCCTCCACTTT.

The DNA for the CDR3 is TGTGCCAGCAGTTCCCTCGAGGAAGGAAGAAACACCATATATTTT. Its protein product is CASSSLEEGRNTIYF. The chain employs TRBV28 and TRBJ1-3; D is undetermined. The V end was cut by 4 bases, the J end by 5 bases, with 15 bases between. The CDR3 has 15 residues. Germline V gene data show CDR1 as MDHEN and CDR2 as SYDVKM.

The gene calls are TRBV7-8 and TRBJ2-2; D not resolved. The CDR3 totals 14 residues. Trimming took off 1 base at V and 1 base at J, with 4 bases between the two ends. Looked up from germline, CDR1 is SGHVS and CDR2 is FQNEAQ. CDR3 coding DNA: TGTGCCAGCAGCTTAGATCTGAACACCGGGGAGCTGTTTTTT. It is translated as CASSLDLNTGELFF.

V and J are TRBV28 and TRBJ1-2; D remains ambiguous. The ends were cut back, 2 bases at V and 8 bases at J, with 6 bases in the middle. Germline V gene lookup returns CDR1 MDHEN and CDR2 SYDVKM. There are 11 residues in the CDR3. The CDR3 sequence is CASSLEGGYTF. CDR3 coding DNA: TGTGCCAGCAGTTTAGAGGGCGGCTACACCTTC.

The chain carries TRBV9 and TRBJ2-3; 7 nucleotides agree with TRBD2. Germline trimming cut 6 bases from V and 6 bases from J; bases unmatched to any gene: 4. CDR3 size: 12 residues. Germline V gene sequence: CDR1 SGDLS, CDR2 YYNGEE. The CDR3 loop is CASNRGGDTQYF. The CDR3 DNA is TGTGCCAGCAATCGGGGAGGGGATACGCAGTATTTT.

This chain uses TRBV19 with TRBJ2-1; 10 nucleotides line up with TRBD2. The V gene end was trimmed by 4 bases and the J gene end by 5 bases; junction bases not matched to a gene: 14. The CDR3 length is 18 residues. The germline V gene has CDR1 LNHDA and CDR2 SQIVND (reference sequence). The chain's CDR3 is CASSKGTGSGRGNNEQFF. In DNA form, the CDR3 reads TGTGCCAGTAGTAAAGGGACAGGAAGCGGGAGGGGGAACAATGAGCAGTTCTTC.

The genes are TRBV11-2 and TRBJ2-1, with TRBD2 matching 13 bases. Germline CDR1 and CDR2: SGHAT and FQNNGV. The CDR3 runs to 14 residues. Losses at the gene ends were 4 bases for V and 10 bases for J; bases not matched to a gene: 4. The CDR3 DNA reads TGTGCCAGCAGCTCCGGACTAGCGGGAGTCGAGCAGTTCTTC. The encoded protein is CASSSGLAGVEQFF.

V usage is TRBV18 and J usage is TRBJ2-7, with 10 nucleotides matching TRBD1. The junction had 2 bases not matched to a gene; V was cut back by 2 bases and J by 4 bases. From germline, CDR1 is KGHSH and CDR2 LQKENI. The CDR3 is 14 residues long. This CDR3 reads CASSPGTGAYEQYF. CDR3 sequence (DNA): TGTGCCAGCTCACCAGGGACAGGGGCTTACGAGCAGTACTTC.

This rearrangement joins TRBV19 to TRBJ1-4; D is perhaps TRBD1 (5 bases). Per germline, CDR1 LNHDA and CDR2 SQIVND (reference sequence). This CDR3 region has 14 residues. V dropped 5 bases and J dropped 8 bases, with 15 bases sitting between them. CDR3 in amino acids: CASSGGDLGEKLFF. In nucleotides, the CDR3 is TGTGCCAGTAGTGGTGGGGACTTGGGAGAAAAACTGTTTTTT.

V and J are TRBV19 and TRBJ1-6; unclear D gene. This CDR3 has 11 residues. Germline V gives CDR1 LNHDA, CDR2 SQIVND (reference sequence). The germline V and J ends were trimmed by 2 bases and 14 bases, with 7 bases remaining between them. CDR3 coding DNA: TGTGCCAGTAGTATAATGGGCACCCTCCACTTT. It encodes CASSIMGTLHF.

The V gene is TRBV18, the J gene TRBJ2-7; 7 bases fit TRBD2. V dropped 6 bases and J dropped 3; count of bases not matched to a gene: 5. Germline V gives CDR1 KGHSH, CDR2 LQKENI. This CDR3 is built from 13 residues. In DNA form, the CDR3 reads TGTGCCAGCTCCTCGAGCGGGATCTACGAGCAGTACTTC. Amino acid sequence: CASSSSGIYEQYF. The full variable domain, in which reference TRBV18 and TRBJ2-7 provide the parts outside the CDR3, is NAGVMQNPRHLVRRRGQEARLRCSPMKGHSHVYWYRQLPEEGLKFMVYLQKENIIDESGMPKERFSAEFPKEGPSILRIQQVVRGDSAAYFCASSSSGIYEQYFGPGTRLTVT.

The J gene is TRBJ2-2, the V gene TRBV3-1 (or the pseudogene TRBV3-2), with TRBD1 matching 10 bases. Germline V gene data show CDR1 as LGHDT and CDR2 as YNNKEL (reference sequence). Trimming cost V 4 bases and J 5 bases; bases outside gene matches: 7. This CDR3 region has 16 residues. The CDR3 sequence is CASSLTGGAFTGELFF. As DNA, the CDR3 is TGTGCCAGCAGCCTGACAGGGGGCGCATTTACCGGGGAGCTGTTTTTT.

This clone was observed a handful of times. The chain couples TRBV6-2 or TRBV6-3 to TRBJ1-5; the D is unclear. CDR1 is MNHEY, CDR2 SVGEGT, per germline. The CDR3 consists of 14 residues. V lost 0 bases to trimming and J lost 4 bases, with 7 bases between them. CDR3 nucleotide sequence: TGTGCCAGCAGTTACTCGGGAGGGAATCAGCCCCAGCATTTT. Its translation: CASSYSGGNQPQHF.

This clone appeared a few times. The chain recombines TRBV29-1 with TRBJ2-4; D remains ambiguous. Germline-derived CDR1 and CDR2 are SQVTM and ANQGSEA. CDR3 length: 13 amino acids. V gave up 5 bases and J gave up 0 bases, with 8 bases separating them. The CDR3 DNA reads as TGCAGCGTTCTTGCGGTAGCCAAAAACATTCAGTACTTC. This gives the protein CSVLAVAKNIQYF.

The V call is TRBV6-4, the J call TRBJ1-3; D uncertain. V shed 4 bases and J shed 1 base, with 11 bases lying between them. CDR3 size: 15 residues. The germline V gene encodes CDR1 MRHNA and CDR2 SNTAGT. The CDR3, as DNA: TGTGCCAGCAGTGTTTGGAGGGCTTCTGGAAACACCATATATTTT. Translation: CASSVWRASGNTIYF.

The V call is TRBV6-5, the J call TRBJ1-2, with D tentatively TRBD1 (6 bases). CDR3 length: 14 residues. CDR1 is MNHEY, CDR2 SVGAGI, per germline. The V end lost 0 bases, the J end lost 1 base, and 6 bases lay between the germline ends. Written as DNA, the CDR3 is TGTGCCAGCAGTTACTCGGACAGTAACTATGGCTACACCTTC. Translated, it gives CASSYSDSNYGYTF.

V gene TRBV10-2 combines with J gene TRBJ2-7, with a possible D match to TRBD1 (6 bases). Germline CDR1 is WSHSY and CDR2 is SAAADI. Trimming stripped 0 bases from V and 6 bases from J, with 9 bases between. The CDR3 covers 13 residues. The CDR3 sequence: CASSESTGSEQYF. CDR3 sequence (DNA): TGCGCCAGCAGTGAGTCCACAGGGTCCGAGCAGTACTTC.

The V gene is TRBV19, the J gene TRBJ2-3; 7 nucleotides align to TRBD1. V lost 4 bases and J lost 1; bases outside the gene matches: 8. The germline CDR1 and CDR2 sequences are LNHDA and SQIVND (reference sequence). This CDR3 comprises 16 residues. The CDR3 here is CASSTEQGWGTDTQYF. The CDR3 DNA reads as TGTGCCAGTAGTACCGAACAGGGGTGGGGCACAGATACGCAGTATTTT.